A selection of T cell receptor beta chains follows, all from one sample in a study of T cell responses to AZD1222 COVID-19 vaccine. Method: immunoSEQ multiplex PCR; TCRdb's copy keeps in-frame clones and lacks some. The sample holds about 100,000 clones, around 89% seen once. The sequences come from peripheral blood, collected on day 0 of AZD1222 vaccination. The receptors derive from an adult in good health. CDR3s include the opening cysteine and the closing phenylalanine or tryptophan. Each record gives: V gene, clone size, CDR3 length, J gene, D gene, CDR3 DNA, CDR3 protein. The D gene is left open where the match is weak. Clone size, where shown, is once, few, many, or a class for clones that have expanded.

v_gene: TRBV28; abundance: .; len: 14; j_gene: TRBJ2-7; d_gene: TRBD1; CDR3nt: TGTGCCAGCAGTTTCCCGGGACAGCAATACGAGCAGTACTTC; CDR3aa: CASSFPGQQYEQYF
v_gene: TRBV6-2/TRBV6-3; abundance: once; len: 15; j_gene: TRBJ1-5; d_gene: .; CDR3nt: TGTGCCAGCAGTTCAAGCTTCGGGAGCAATCAGCCCCAGCATTTT; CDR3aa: CASSSSFGSNQPQHF
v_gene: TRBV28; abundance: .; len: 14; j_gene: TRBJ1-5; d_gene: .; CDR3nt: TGTGCCAGCAGTTTAGGGGTCGGGAATCAGCCCCAGCATTTT; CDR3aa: CASSLGVGNQPQHF
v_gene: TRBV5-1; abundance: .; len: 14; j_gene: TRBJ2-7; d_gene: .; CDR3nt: TGCGCCAGCAGGACAGCGGCAAGCTCCTACGAGCAGTACTTC; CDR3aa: CASRTAASSYEQYF
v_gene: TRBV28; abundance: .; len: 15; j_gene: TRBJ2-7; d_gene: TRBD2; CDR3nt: TGTGCCAGCAGTTCAAGCGGGACGGTCTCCTACGAGCAGTACTTC; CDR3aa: CASSSSGTVSYEQYF
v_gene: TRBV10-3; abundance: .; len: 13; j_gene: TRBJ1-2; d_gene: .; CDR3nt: TGTGCCATCAGTGTTGGGGGGGCAAGAGGCTACACCTTC; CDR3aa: CAISVGGARGYTF
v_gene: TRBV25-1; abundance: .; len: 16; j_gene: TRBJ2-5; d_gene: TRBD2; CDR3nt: TGTGCCAGCAGTGACGGTGGCGGGAGGAGGTGGGAGACCCAGTACTTC; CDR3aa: CASSDGGGRRWETQYF
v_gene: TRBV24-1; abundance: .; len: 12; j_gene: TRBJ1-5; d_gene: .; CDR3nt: TGTGCCACCTCAGGATACAATCAGCCCCAGCATTTT; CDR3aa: CATSGYNQPQHF
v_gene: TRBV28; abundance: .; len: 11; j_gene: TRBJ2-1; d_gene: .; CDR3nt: TGTGCCAGCATCCCAAGTCCCGGGCAGTTCTTC; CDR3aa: CASIPSPGQFF
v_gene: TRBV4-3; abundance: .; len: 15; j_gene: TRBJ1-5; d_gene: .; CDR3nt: TGCGCCAGCAGCCAAGACTGGGCGGGAAATCAGCCCCAGCATTTT; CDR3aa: CASSQDWAGNQPQHF
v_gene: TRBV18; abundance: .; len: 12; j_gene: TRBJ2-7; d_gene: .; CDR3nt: TGTGCCAGCTCACCCCTGAGGGGGACCCTTTCTTTC; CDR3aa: CASSPLRGTLSF
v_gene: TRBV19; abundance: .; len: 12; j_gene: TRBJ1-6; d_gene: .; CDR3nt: TGTGCCAGTAGTATCGCTAATTCACCCCTCCACTTT; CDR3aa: CASSIANSPLHF
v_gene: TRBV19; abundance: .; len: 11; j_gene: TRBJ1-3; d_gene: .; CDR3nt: TGTGCCAGTAGTTTCGGAAACACCATATATTTT; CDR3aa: CASSFGNTIYF
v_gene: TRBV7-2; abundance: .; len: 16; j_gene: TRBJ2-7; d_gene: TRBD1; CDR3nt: TGTGCCAGCAGCTTAATTTTTGGGACAGATCCACATGAGCAGTACTTC; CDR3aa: CASSLIFGTDPHEQYF
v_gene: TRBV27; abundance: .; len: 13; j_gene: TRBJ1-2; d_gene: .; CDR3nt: TGTGCCAGCAGTTTATCGATGAGGGGTGGCTACACCTTC; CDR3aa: CASSLSMRGGYTF
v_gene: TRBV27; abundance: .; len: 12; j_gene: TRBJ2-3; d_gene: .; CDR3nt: TGTGCCAGCAGTTCTTACACAGATACGCAGTATTTT; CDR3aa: CASSSYTDTQYF
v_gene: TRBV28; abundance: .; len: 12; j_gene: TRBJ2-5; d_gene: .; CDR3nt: TGTGCCAGCAGTGACCCAGTAGAGACCCAGTACTTC; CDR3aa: CASSDPVETQYF
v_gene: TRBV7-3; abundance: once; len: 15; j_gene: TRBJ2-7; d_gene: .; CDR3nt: TGTGCCAGCAGCCTAGGACCTAGCCGGCAGGGCGAGCAGTACTTC; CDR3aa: CASSLGPSRQGEQYF
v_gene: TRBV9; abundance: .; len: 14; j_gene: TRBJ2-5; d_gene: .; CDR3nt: TGTGCCAGCAGCGTAGATCAGGGGCGGGAGACCCAGTACTTC; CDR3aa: CASSVDQGRETQYF
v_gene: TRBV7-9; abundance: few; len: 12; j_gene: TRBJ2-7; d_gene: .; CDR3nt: TGTGCCAGCAGCTTAGCGACAGCGGACCCGAGCTTC; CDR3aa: CASSLATADPSF
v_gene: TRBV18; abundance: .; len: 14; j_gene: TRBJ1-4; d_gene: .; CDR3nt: TGTGCCAGCTCACAGGGTGCAACTAATGAAAAACTGTTTTTT; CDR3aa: CASSQGATNEKLFF
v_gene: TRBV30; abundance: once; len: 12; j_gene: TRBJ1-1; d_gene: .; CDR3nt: TGTGCCTGTCAGGGGTCGCCCACTGAAGCTTTCTTT; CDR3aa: CACQGSPTEAFF
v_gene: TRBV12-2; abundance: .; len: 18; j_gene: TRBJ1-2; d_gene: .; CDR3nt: TGTGCAAGTCGCCCTCACCCCCCAATTATACGCACCCTTGGGGGACCGTGCTTC; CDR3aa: CASRPHPPIIRTLGGPCF
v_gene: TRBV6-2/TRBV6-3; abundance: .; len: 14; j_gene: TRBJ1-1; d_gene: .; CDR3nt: TGTGCCAGCAGTTACCTGGGTTTGAACACTGAAGCTTTCTTT; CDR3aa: CASSYLGLNTEAFF
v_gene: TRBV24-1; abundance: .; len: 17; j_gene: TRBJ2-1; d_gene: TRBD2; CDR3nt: TGTGCCACTAACGGTCCCGGACTAGCGGGAGTAGAGCATGAGCAGTTCTTC; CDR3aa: CATNGPGLAGVEHEQFF